This T cell receptor beta chain was recovered during a study of radiotherapy plus CTLA-4 blockade in lung cancer. Turning to the study itself: Objective responses emerged in about 20% of patients, and roughly 28% attained disease control. Findings and limits, study-wide: Blood saw expansion of tumor-derived TCR clones after radiotherapy plus ipilimumab. Early blood T cell clone dynamics reportedly forecast response best, with interferon-beta.

Focal radiation was given together with CTLA-4 blockade (ipilimumab) to patients with chemo-refractory metastatic non-small-cell lung cancer. This clone was found a few times. Its antigen is as yet unknown. A read error is the likely source, as a far larger clone sits one nucleotide away. This specimen includes other DNA sequences encoding the same CDR3. The V and J ends lost 3 bases and 1 base, in that order; junction bases with no gene match: 2. Germline V gene data show CDR1 as SGHAT and CDR2 as FQNNGV. The CDR3 length is 15 residues. Method: immunoSEQ multiplex PCR; TCRdb's copy keeps in-frame clones and lacks some. The profile shows 85,000 to 100,000 clones, approximately 86% of them singletons.

The chain links TRBV11-2 to TRBJ2-7, with 11 bases matching TRBD1. This material consisted of peripheral blood, taken from a patient treated with radiotherapy plus ipilimumab. The sequence derives from a human donor with non-small cell lung cancer that progressed on radiotherapy plus ipilimumab. The CDR3 nucleotides read TGTGCCAGCAGCTTCGGACAGGGGGCATCCTACGAGCAGTACTTC. It yields the protein CASSFGQGASYEQYF.